These T cell receptor beta chains were read from a single sample in a study of blood T cell repertoires in COVID-19. The table came from immunoSEQ multiplex PCR; TCRdb's copy has only in-frame clones and leaves some out. The table shows roughly 120,000 clones, with approximately 82% occurring only once. Sequenced input: peripheral blood. All receptors derive from an elderly woman with acute or convalescent COVID-19. CDR3s leave out the opening cysteine and the closing phenylalanine or tryptophan. Fields, in order: J gene, D gene, V gene, CDR3 protein. D genes are given only for firm matches.

J: TRBJ1-2; D: -; V: TRBV5-5; CDR3: ASSIQQDFGYT
J: TRBJ1-2; D: TRBD1; V: TRBV5-1; CDR3: ASTPSTGAANYGYT
J: TRBJ1-2; D: TRBD1; V: TRBV9; CDR3: ASSVVRTGTPYGYT
J: TRBJ1-4; D: TRBD1; V: TRBV7-2; CDR3: ASSLGQGGEKLF
J: TRBJ1-4; D: -; V: TRBV30; CDR3: AWSVRTGLEKLF
J: TRBJ2-5; D: -; V: TRBV7-9; CDR3: ASSIRGGGETQY
J: TRBJ1-5; D: -; V: TRBV2; CDR3: ASSEQGSSNQPQH
J: TRBJ1-6; D: -; V: TRBV28; CDR3: ASRTGSNSPLH
J: TRBJ1-2; D: -; V: TRBV3-1/TRBV3-2; CDR3: ASSQDRVGYGYT
J: TRBJ2-5; D: TRBD1; V: TRBV7-9; CDR3: ASSLGQGLEETQY
J: TRBJ2-1; D: TRBD2; V: TRBV7-6; CDR3: ASSLAPSGRGSYNEQF
J: TRBJ2-7; D: -; V: TRBV6-2/TRBV6-3; CDR3: ASSYDGTTYEQY
J: TRBJ2-5; D: -; V: TRBV5-1; CDR3: ASSSGGDRFETQY
J: TRBJ1-2; D: -; V: TRBV3-1/TRBV3-2; CDR3: ASSQGQGRGYT
J: TRBJ2-7; D: TRBD1; V: TRBV4-1; CDR3: ASSHGTGASNEQY
J: TRBJ2-1; D: TRBD2; V: TRBV7-3; CDR3: ASSSSGGRGEQF
J: TRBJ2-1; D: TRBD2; V: TRBV10-1; CDR3: ASTEAGESVDEQF
J: TRBJ1-1; D: -; V: TRBV6-1; CDR3: ASSGVTTTAMNTEAF
J: TRBJ2-5; D: TRBD1; V: TRBV19; CDR3: ASTPRDRGLETQY
J: TRBJ1-4; D: TRBD1; V: TRBV5-1; CDR3: ASSTGQGVVSANEKLF
J: TRBJ2-2; D: -; V: TRBV20-1; CDR3: SASNAEVAGELF
J: TRBJ2-2; D: -; V: TRBV18; CDR3: ASSARTDTGELF
J: TRBJ2-7; D: TRBD2; V: TRBV18; CDR3: ASSPSGGIYEQY
J: TRBJ2-1; D: TRBD2; V: TRBV5-1; CDR3: ASSISGGVYNEQF
J: TRBJ1-1; D: -; V: TRBV6-1; CDR3: ASSEQGKNTEAF
J: TRBJ1-1; D: TRBD1; V: TRBV24-1; CDR3: ATSDRDSLKAF
J: TRBJ1-2; D: TRBD1; V: TRBV30; CDR3: AGKGQAPIA